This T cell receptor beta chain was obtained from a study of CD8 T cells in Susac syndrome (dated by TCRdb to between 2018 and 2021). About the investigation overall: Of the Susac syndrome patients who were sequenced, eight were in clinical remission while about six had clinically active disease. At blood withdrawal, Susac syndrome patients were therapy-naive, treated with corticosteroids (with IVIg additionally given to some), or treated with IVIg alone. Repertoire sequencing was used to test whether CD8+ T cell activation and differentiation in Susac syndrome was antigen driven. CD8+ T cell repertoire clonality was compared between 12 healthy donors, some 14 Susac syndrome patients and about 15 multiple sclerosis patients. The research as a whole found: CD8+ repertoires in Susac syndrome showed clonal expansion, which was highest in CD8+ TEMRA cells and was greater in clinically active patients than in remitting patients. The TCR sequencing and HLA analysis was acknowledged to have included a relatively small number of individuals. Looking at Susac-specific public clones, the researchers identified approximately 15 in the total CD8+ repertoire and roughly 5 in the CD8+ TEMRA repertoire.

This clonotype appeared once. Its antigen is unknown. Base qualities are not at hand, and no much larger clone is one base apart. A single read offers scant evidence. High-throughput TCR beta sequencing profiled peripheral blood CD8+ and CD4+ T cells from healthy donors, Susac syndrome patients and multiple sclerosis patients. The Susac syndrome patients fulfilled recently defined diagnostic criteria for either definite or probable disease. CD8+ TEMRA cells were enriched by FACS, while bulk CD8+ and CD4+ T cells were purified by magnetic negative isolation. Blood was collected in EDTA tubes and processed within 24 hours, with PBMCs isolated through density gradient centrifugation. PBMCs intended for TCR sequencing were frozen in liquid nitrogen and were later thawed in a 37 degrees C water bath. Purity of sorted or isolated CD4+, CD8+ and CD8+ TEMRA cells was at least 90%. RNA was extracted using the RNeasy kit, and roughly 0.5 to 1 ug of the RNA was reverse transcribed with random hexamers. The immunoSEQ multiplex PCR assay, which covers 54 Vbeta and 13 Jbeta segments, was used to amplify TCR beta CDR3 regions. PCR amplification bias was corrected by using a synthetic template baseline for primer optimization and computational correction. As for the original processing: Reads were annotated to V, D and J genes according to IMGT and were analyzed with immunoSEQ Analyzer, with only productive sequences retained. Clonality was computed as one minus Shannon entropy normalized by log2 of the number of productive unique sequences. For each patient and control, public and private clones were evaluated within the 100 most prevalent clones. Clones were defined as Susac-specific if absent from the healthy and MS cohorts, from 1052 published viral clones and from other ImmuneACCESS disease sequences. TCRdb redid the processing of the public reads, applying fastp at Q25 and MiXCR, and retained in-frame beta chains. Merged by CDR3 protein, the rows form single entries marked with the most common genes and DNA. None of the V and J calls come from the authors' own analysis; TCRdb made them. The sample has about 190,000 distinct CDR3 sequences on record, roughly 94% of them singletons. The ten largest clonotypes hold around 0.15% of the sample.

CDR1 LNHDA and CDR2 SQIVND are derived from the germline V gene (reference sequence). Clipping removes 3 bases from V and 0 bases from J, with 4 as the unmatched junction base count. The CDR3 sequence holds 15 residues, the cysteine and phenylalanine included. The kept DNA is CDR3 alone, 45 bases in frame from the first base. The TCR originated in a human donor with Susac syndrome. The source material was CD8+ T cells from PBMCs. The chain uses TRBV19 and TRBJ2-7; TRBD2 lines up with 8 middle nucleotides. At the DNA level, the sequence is TGTGCCAGTAGTATTACACTAGCGGACTCCTACGAGCAGTACTTC. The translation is CASSITLADSYEQYF. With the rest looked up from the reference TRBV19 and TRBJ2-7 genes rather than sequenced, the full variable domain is DGGITQSPKYLFRKEGQNVTLSCEQNLNHDAMYWYRQDPGQGLRLIYYSQIVNDFQKGDIAEGYSVSREKKESFPLTVTSAQKNPTAFYLCASSITLADSYEQYFGPGTRLTVT.